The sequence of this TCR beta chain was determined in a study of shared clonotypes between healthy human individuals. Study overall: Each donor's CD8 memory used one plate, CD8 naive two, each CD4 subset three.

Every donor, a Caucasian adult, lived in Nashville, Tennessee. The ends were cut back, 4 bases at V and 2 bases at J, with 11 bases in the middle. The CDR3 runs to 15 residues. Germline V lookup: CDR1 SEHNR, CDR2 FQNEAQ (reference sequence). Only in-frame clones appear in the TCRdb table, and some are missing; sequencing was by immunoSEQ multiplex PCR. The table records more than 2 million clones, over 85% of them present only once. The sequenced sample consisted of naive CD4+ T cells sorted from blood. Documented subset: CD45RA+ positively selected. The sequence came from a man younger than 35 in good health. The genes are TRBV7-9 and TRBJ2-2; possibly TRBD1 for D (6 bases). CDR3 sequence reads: CASSSPGHNTGELFF. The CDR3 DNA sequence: TGTGCCAGCAGCTCCCCGGGACACAACACCGGGGAGCTGTTTTTT.